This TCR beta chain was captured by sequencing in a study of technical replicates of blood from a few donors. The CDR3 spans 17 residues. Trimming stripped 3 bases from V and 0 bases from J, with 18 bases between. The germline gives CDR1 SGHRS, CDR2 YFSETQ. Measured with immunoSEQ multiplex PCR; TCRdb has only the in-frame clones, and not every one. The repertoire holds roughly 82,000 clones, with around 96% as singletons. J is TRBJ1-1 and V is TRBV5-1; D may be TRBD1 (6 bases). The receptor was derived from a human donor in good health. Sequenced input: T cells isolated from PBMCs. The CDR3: CASSWPRGQGMNTEAFF. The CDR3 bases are TGCGCCAGCAGCTGGCCCAGGGGCCAGGGCATGAACACTGAAGCTTTCTTT.